Shown below are 20 T cell receptor beta chains from a single sample sequenced in a study of regulatory T cells in long-lasting Graves disease. Time point noted: newly diagnosed GD, antithyroid drugs for less than 3 months. Researchers made the TCR library from RNA that was extracted from PBMCs. Arm-PCR of CDR3 regions and iRepertoire HTBI primers were the basis on which TCR beta libraries were built. TCRdb re-analysed the multiplex PCR reads in MiXCR, keeping a single row per CDR3 protein. The table includes 500,000 or so distinct CDR3 sequences, about 14% detected once. A further study also used this sample, focusing on T cells in Graves' hyperthyroidism and ophthalmopathy.

The material was peripheral blood mononuclear cells (PBMCs), obtained at new diagnosis, from a patient treated with antithyroid drugs. The receptors here all came from a woman between 45 and 60 years old with Graves disease.

This clonotype has just a few counts. V and J are TRBV2 and TRBJ2-2; D not certain. With 4 bases removed from V and 0 bases from J, the gap between germline ends came to 6 bases. Germline CDR1 SNHLY, CDR2 FYNNEI. The CDR3 runs 14 residues. CDR3 loop: CASSVVSNTGELFF. The CDR3 bases are TGTGCCAGCAGTGTAGTCTCGAACACCGGGGAGCTGTTTTTT. The variable domain in full, with the rest retrieved from reference TRBV2 and TRBJ2-2, is EPEVTQTPSHQVTQMGQEVILRCVPISNHLYFYWYRQILGQKVEFLVSFYNNEISEKSEIFDDQFSVERPDGSNFTLKIRSTKLEDSAMYFCASSVVSNTGELFFGEGSRLTVL.

There are many counts of this clonotype. The CDR3 sequence: CASSLTPGQFAEAFF. The CDR3 bases are TGTGCCAGCAGCTTAACACCAGGACAGTTTGCTGAAGCTTTCTTT. The V call is TRBV7-8, the J call TRBJ1-1, with D tentatively TRBD1 (6 bases). There are 15 residues in the CDR3. Germline V gives CDR1 SGHVS, CDR2 FQNEAQ. Trimming cost V 2 bases and J 6 bases, with 16 bases left between them.

The rearrangement uses TRBV29-1 and TRBJ2-7; the D gene is possibly TRBD1 (5 bases). V was clipped by 4 bases and J by 0 bases, with 10 bases between them. This CDR3 spans 13 amino acids. Germline assignment: CDR1 SQVTM and CDR2 ANQGSEA. The CDR3 loop is CSVGSGISYEQYF. The CDR3 bases are TGCAGCGTTGGGTCAGGGATCTCCTACGAGCAGTACTTC.

In its sample, this clonotype was seen a few times. The CDR3 loop is CASSLRGGAGNPGYNEQFF. CDR3 DNA: TGTGCCAGCAGCTTACGGGGGGGCGCGGGGAACCCGGGGTACAATGAGCAGTTCTTC. The rearrangement uses TRBV7-3 and TRBJ2-1; 8 bases align to TRBD2. This CDR3 has 19 residues. CDR1 SGHTA and CDR2 FQGTGA come from the germline V gene. After removal of 2 bases from V and 4 bases from J, the junction contained 16 bases not matched to a gene.

This clonotype has a count of ten or more. V gene TRBV7-9 combines with J gene TRBJ1-5; possibly TRBD1 for D (6 bases). The CDR3 is made up of 12 amino acids. Looked up from germline, CDR1 is SEHNR and CDR2 is FQNEAQ (reference sequence). V was trimmed by 1 base and J by 9 bases, leaving 7 bases between them. The CDR3 bases are TGTGCCAGCAGCTTAGAAGGGGGGCCCCAGCATTTT. Its protein is CASSLEGGPQHF.

This clonotype showed up many times. The chain couples TRBV7-9 to TRBJ1-4; D is perhaps TRBD1 (5 bases). Germline V gene sequence: CDR1 SEHNR, CDR2 FQNEAQ (reference sequence). Between the trimmed V and J ends, which lost 1 base and 8 bases, there was a span of 11 bases. This CDR3 has 14 residues. The CDR3 sequence: CASSLEGRAEKLFF. The DNA for the CDR3 is TGTGCCAGCAGCTTAGAGGGCAGGGCGGAAAAACTGTTTTTT.

There are many counts of this clonotype. The J gene is TRBJ1-2, the V gene TRBV28; D ambiguous. Germline CDR1 is MDHEN and CDR2 is SYDVKM. The ends were cut back, 3 bases at V and 7 bases at J, with 12 bases in the middle. CDR3 length equals 13 residues. CDR3 sequence (DNA): TGTGCCAGCAGTTTTGTGTCAGGCGCTGGCTACACCTTC. Its protein is CASSFVSGAGYTF.

This clonotype was seen at least ten times. The gene calls are TRBV28 and TRBJ1-2, with 9 bases lining up with TRBD1. Germline V lookup: CDR1 MDHEN, CDR2 SYDVKM. Unmatched junction bases numbered 9, after V lost 6 bases and J lost 7 bases. The CDR3 length is 14 residues. The CDR3: CASSPGQGIVGYTF. CDR3 coding DNA: TGTGCCAGCAGCCCGGGACAGGGTATAGTTGGCTACACCTTC.

The sample holds a few counts of this clonotype. The chain couples TRBV20-1 to TRBJ1-2; D uncertain. Germline assignment: CDR1 DFQATT and CDR2 SNEGSKA (reference sequence). The CDR3 loop spans 11 amino acids. V shed 5 bases and J shed 8 bases, with 12 bases lying between them. The CDR3 nucleotides are TGCAGTGCTCCCGGTCGATCAGGCTACACCTTC. Protein: CSAPGRSGYTF.

The rearrangement joins TRBV20-1 to TRBJ2-7, with a possible D match to TRBD2 (6 bases). The CDR3 consists of 13 residues. Trimming shortened V by 1 base and J by 4 bases, and 11 bases separated the two germline ends. Germline CDR1 and CDR2: DFQATT and SNEGSKA (reference sequence). CDR3 coding DNA: TGCAGTGCTAGAGGCGCCGGGACTTACGAGCAGTACTTC. It translates to CSARGAGTYEQYF.

This clonotype was seen a few times. V and J are TRBV9 and TRBJ2-1; TRBD2 aligns across 12 bases. The better agreement between TRBJ2-5 and the DNA end casts doubt on the J call. The CDR3 runs 17 residues. Per germline, CDR1 SGDLS and CDR2 YYNGEE. The CDR3 here is CASSVAGLAGLKETQYF. CDR3 nucleotide sequence: TGTGCCAGCAGCGTAGCTGGACTAGCGGGGTTAAAAGAGACCCAGTACTTC.

This clonotype was observed many times. This chain joins TRBV12-3 or TRBV12-4 and TRBJ2-6; possible D gene TRBD1, 6 bases. The CDR3 contains 18 residues. With 6 bases removed from V and 2 bases from J, the gap between germline ends came to 20 bases. The chain's CDR3 is CASSTRGQGRAGANVLTF. The DNA for the CDR3 is TGTGCCAGCAGCACAAGGGGACAAGGCAGGGCTGGGGCCAACGTCCTGACTTTC.

This chain uses TRBV9 with TRBJ2-6; 10 bases line up with TRBD1. The germline V gene encodes CDR1 SGDLS and CDR2 YYNGEE. The V segment lost 4 bases and the J segment 1 base; nucleotides outside the gene matches: 5. CDR3 length: 17 amino acids. The CDR3 reads CASSLRQGASGANVLTF. In DNA form, the CDR3 reads TGTGCCAGCAGCCTTCGACAGGGGGCGTCTGGGGCCAACGTCCTGACTTTC.

This clonotype turned up a few times. The rearrangement links TRBV7-9 to TRBJ2-1, with 11 bases identical to TRBD2. Unmatched junction bases numbered 9, after V lost 2 bases and J lost 0 bases. Germline V gene lookup returns CDR1 SEHNR and CDR2 FQNEAQ (reference sequence). This CDR3 is built from 19 residues. For the CDR3, the DNA is TGTGCCAGCAGCTTAAGGGCTCTAGCGGGAGGTTTCTCCTACAATGAGCAGTTCTTC. This gives the protein CASSLRALAGGFSYNEQFF.

This clonotype was counted ten times or more. The chain has TRBV5-1 and TRBJ1-1; the D gene is possibly TRBD1 (5 bases). This CDR3 is built from 14 residues. V shed 0 bases and J shed 3 bases, with 9 bases lying between them. CDR1 and CDR2 from the germline V gene are SGHRS and YFSETQ. CDR3 sequence: CASSLGGADTEAFF. The CDR3 DNA sequence: TGCGCCAGCAGCTTGGGGGGCGCCGACACTGAAGCTTTCTTT.

This clonotype was detected many times. The CDR3 nucleotides are TGTGCCAGCAGTACCGGGACAGGGCTTTGGACCGGGGAGCTGTTTTTT. This sequence encodes CASSTGTGLWTGELFF. The chain carries TRBV2 and TRBJ2-2; TRBD1 matches at 9 bases. Germline values: CDR1 SNHLY, CDR2 FYNNEI. CDR3 length: 16 amino acids. With 5 bases clipped from V and 5 bases from J, the junction kept 9 bases outside the gene matches.

A note on this clonotype: A much larger clone sits a single nucleotide away, making a read error possible. The chain joins TRBV18 to TRBJ1-4, with 7 bases aligning to TRBD1. Germline V CDR1 and CDR2: KGHSH, LQKENI. The CDR3 length is 16 residues. With 3 bases clipped from V and 3 bases from J, the junction kept 7 bases outside the gene matches. CDR3 coding DNA: TGTGCCAGCTCACCCAGGACAGGAGCAGCTAATGAAAAACTGTTTTTT. Residues: CASSPRTGAANEKLFF.

This clonotype was counted between two and nine times. This chain joins TRBV7-3 and TRBJ2-1; D possibly corresponds to TRBD2 (7 bases). The CDR3 covers 18 residues. Germline V gives CDR1 SGHTA, CDR2 FQGTGA. The V and J ends lost 5 bases and 0 bases respectively, with 20 bases between them. CDR3 sequence (DNA): TGTGCCAGCAGCAAGGGGGTAGGGGGAGGGCCCTCCTACAATGAGCAGTTCTTC. This gives the protein CASSKGVGGGPSYNEQFF.

Of note for this clonotype: One end of the junction does not line up with germline, which may come from a read error. V and J are TRBV28 and TRBJ1-1, with D possibly being TRBD1 (5 bases). This CDR3 spans 12 amino acids. Germline CDR1 reads MDHEN; CDR2 reads SYDVKM. The CDR3 region has the DNA TGTGCCAGCAGTGATCATATGGACAAGATATCATTT. Amino acids: CASSDHMDKISF.

This clonotype has at least ten counts. The V and J genes are TRBV18 and TRBJ2-1; D remains unclear. This CDR3 region has 15 residues. The V end was cut by 1 base, the J end by 0 bases, with 7 bases between. Per the germline V gene, CDR1 is KGHSH and CDR2 is LQKENI. The CDR3 sequence is CASSPQDGSYNEQFF. DNA of the CDR3: TGTGCCAGCTCACCACAGGACGGCTCCTACAATGAGCAGTTCTTC.